These 27 T cell receptor beta chains were sequenced from one sample in a study of regulatory T cells in long-lasting Graves disease. Both iRepertoire HTBI primers and Arm-PCR of CDR3 regions were used to build the TCR beta libraries. Via MiXCR, TCRdb re-called the multiplex PCR reads, giving one row per CDR3 protein. The table lists about 360,000 distinct CDR3 sequences, about a sixth of them singletons. As for time point: newly diagnosed GD, antithyroid drugs for less than 3 months. Making the TCR library involved RNA that had been extracted from PBMCs. In addition, the sample was reused for a study of T cells in Graves' hyperthyroidism and ophthalmopathy.

Sequencing used peripheral blood mononuclear cells (PBMCs), obtained at new diagnosis, from a patient treated with antithyroid drugs. The origin of the receptors is a woman aged 18-35 years with Graves disease.

This clonotype was seen more than once but under ten times. The J gene is TRBJ2-3, the V gene TRBV6-2 or TRBV6-3; D is perhaps TRBD2 (6 bases). V lost 0 bases and J 4 bases, leaving 11 bases between the germline ends. Germline V gene sequence: CDR1 MNHEY, CDR2 SVGEGT. This CDR3 is built from 15 residues. The CDR3 sequence: CASSYSAGKADTQYF. The DNA for the CDR3 is TGTGCCAGCAGTTACTCGGCGGGAAAGGCAGATACGCAGTATTTT.

The genes are TRBV20-1 and TRBJ1-2, with a tentative D call TRBD1 (5 bases). V lost 6 bases to trimming and J lost 6 bases, with 23 bases between them. The germline CDR1 and CDR2 sequences are DFQATT and SNEGSKA (reference sequence). The CDR3 covers 15 residues. CDR3 sequence (DNA): TGCAGTGCCCGCGAATGGGGCCAAATCGCCAATGGCTACACCTTC. This gives the protein CSAREWGQIANGYTF.

This clonotype was recorded many times. The gene calls are TRBV5-1 and TRBJ2-1; D is undetermined. CDR1 and CDR2 (germline): SGHRS, YFSETQ. The CDR3 is made up of 12 amino acids. Trimming left V 2 bases short and J 7 bases short, with 7 bases between. The CDR3 DNA sequence: TGCGCCAGCAGCTTTGATTGGAATGAGCAGTTCTTC. Its translation is CASSFDWNEQFF.

This clonotype was detected ten times or more. The genes are TRBV5-6 and TRBJ1-2; weak D call: TRBD1 (5 bases). Germline CDR1 SGHDT, CDR2 YYEEEE. V shed 2 bases and J shed 7 bases, with 15 bases lying between them. The CDR3 covers 14 residues. Here the CDR3 reads CASSFGTGLAGYTF. CDR3 DNA sequence: TGTGCCAGCAGCTTCGGAACGGGGCTCGCTGGCTACACCTTC.

V gene TRBV7-3 combines with J gene TRBJ1-4; a weak D match, TRBD1 (5 bases). Trimming stripped 7 bases from V and 7 bases from J, with 13 bases between. CDR1 SGHTA and CDR2 FQGTGA come from the germline V gene. The length of the CDR3 is 13 residues. As DNA, the CDR3 is TGTGCCAGCACAAGGGGCGCGAGTGAAAAACTGTTTTTT. Amino acids: CASTRGASEKLFF.

Ten or more counts support this clonotype. The V call is TRBV2, the J call TRBJ2-7; 8 bases are shared with TRBD2. The CDR3 consists of 14 residues. After removal of 7 bases from V and 0 bases from J, the junction contained 5 bases not matched to a gene. Germline V gene data show CDR1 as SNHLY and CDR2 as FYNNEI. The CDR3 loop is CASKAGATSYEQYF. The CDR3 DNA reads as TGTGCCAGCAAAGCGGGAGCAACCTCCTACGAGCAGTACTTC. Using reference TRBV2 and TRBJ2-7 for the parts outside the CDR3, the full variable domain is EPEVTQTPSHQVTQMGQEVILRCVPISNHLYFYWYRQILGQKVEFLVSFYNNEISEKSEIFDDQFSVERPDGSNFTLKIRSTKLEDSAMYFCASKAGATSYEQYFGPGTRLTVT.

The chain uses TRBV12-3 or TRBV12-4 and TRBJ1-4; D is undetermined. The CDR3 is 13 residues long. Trimming removed 6 bases at V and 8 bases at J, with 13 bases between. In DNA form, the CDR3 reads TGTGCCAGCAGGGTTGGAAGAGGGGAAAAACTGTTTTTT. It is translated as CASRVGRGEKLFF.

The rearrangement uses TRBV5-1 and TRBJ2-2; D call uncertain. The V gene's germline CDR1 is SGHRS and CDR2 YFSETQ. Trimming took off 4 bases at V and 0 bases at J, with 13 bases between the two ends. The CDR3 length is 16 residues. The CDR3 region is CASSRLKGANTGELFF. DNA of the CDR3: TGCGCCAGCAGCCGACTCAAAGGCGCGAACACCGGGGAGCTGTTTTTT.

In its sample, this clonotype was seen many times. The genes are TRBV12-3 or TRBV12-4 and TRBJ1-5, with 9 bases lining up with TRBD1. J lost 11 bases, V lost 7 bases, and 9 bases had no gene match. The CDR3 is 13 residues long. CDR3 nucleotide sequence: TGTGCCAGCACCTGGGACAGGGAGACGACCCAGCATTTT. It yields the protein CASTWDRETTQHF.

This clonotype has ten or more counts. One end of the junction is discordant with germline, which a read error may explain. This sequence joins TRBV5-1 and TRBJ1-2; D unresolved. The germline V gene has CDR1 SGHRS and CDR2 YFSETQ. There are 13 residues in the CDR3. DNA for the CDR3: TGTGCCAGCAGTTTAGGTCAGAACTATGGCTACACCTTC. This translates into CASSLGQNYGYTF.

This rearrangement joins TRBV7-9 to TRBJ1-3; D gene unclear. The CDR3 extends over 12 amino acids. Trimming left V 3 bases short and J 8 bases short, with 8 bases between. Germline V gene data show CDR1 as SEHNR and CDR2 as FQNEAQ (reference sequence). The CDR3 loop is CASSFEEYTIYF. The CDR3 coding sequence is TGTGCCAGCAGCTTCGAGGAATACACCATATATTTT.

The rearrangement links TRBV2 to TRBJ2-2, with 8 bases matching TRBD2. Germline lookup yields CDR1 SNHLY and CDR2 FYNNEI. With 7 bases clipped from V and 7 bases from J, the junction kept 5 bases outside the gene matches. There are 13 residues in the CDR3. The CDR3 region has the DNA TGTGCCAGCACAGGGACTAGTATCGGGGAGCTGTTTTTT. It specifies CASTGTSIGELFF.

This clonotype was counted at least ten times. The chain joins TRBV12-3 or TRBV12-4 to TRBJ1-2; 9 bases are a match to TRBD1. The CDR3 loop spans 16 amino acids. After removal of 4 bases from V and 4 bases from J, the junction contained 10 bases not matched to a gene. CDR3 sequence (DNA): TGTGCCAGCAGTTCTCCCCGGGACAGGGAAATCTATGGCTACACCTTC. The encoded protein is CASSSPRDREIYGYTF.

This clonotype has more than one count but fewer than ten. V usage is TRBV19 and J usage is TRBJ1-5, with TRBD1 matching over 8 bases. Germline V gene data show CDR1 as LNHDA and CDR2 as SQIVND (reference sequence). V gave up 3 bases and J gave up 7 bases; unmatched junction bases: 11. This CDR3 has 16 amino acids. DNA of the CDR3: TGTGCCAGTAGTATGGAGGCGGGCAGGGGGCGACAGCCCCAGCATTTT. This translates into CASSMEAGRGRQPQHF.

This clonotype showed up many times. The chain uses TRBV3-1 and TRBJ1-1; tentative D call: TRBD1 (5 bases). The CDR3 contains 15 residues. The germline V gene encodes CDR1 LGHDT and CDR2 YNNKEL (reference sequence). Trimming removed 1 base at V and 0 bases at J, with 9 bases between. CDR3 sequence reads: CASSQGRGMNTEAFF. The CDR3 nucleotides read TGTGCCAGCAGCCAAGGGCGGGGGATGAACACTGAAGCTTTCTTT.

Ten or more counts support this clonotype. This chain uses TRBV2 with TRBJ2-5; TRBD2 matches at 16 bases. The germline V gene encodes CDR1 SNHLY and CDR2 FYNNEI. V gave up 4 bases and J gave up 2 bases; unmatched junction bases: 1. The CDR3 spans 16 residues. The CDR3 DNA reads TGTGCCAGCAGTGCGGGACTAGCGGGGGGGCAAGAGACCCAGTACTTC. This encodes CASSAGLAGGQETQYF.

In its sample, this clonotype was seen many times. J is TRBJ1-1 and V is TRBV12-3 or TRBV12-4; no clear D. The CDR3 is 14 residues long. With 5 bases removed from V and 0 bases from J, the gap between germline ends came to 10 bases. The CDR3: CASSPRQVNTEAFF. Here the CDR3 DNA reads TGTGCCAGCAGTCCCCGCCAGGTGAACACTGAAGCTTTCTTT.

This clonotype was counted ten times or more. This chain uses TRBV2 with TRBJ1-1; D is ambiguous. There are 10 residues in the CDR3. Germline CDR1 is SNHLY and CDR2 is FYNNEI. Trimming took off 8 bases at V and 5 bases at J, with 6 bases between the two ends. CDR3 in amino acids: CASVITEAFF. DNA of the CDR3: TGTGCCAGCGTTATAACTGAAGCTTTCTTT.

The rearrangement uses TRBV6-5 and TRBJ2-3; the D gene could be TRBD1 or TRBD2 (5 bases each). The length of the CDR3 is 16 residues. V dropped 0 bases and J dropped 1 base, with 11 bases sitting between them. Germline loops: CDR1 MNHEY, CDR2 SVGAGI. CDR3 sequence reads: CASSYSQGAGTDTQYF. The CDR3 nucleotides read TGTGCCAGCAGTTACTCCCAGGGAGCTGGCACAGATACGCAGTATTTT.

In its sample, this clonotype was seen many times. The genes are TRBV5-1 and TRBJ2-3; 7 nucleotides line up with TRBD2. V shed 0 bases and J 5 bases; nucleotides not matched to a gene: 12. The CDR3 has 17 residues. Germline V gene lookup returns CDR1 SGHRS and CDR2 YFSETQ. The CDR3 nucleotides are TGCGCCAGCAGCTTGGCCGGAAGGGCGGGAGAGGTAGATACGCAGTATTTT. Protein: CASSLAGRAGEVDTQYF.

Note on this clonotype: This could be a read error, since a much larger clone is one nucleotide away. This sequence joins TRBV5-1 and TRBJ2-3; unclear D gene. The CDR3 length is 13 residues. From germline, CDR1 is SGHRS and CDR2 YFSETQ. This chain's CDR3 is CASSLYRTDTLYF. DNA of the CDR3: TGCGCCAGCAGCTTATACCGTACAGATACGCTGTATTTT.

This clonotype was observed at least ten times. This chain connects TRBV5-1 to TRBJ2-5, with 8 bases lining up with TRBD1. Germline loops: CDR1 SGHRS, CDR2 YFSETQ. This CDR3 is 12 amino acids long. J was trimmed by 7 bases and V by 4 bases; bases with no gene match: 3. In nucleotides, the CDR3 is TGCGCCAGCAGCATGACAGGGGCGACCCAGTACTTC. This gives the protein CASSMTGATQYF.

This clonotype was recorded at least ten times. This rearrangement joins TRBV3-1 to TRBJ1-1, with no clear D. Trimming shortened V by 0 bases and J by 5 bases, and 7 bases separated the two germline ends. CDR3 length equals 13 residues. Germline V gene lookup returns CDR1 LGHDT and CDR2 YNNKEL (reference sequence). Here the CDR3 DNA reads TGTGCCAGCAGCCAAGATGAAGGGACTGAAGCTTTCTTT. This translates into CASSQDEGTEAFF.

The chain recombines TRBV3-1 with TRBJ2-2; 8 bases are a match to TRBD1. The CDR3 totals 14 residues. V shed 5 bases and J 5 bases; nucleotides not matched to a gene: 4. CDR1 and CDR2 from the germline V gene are LGHDT and YNNKEL (reference sequence). DNA for the CDR3: TGTGCCAGCAGCGAGACAGGGGCGACCGGGGAGCTGTTTTTT. Protein sequence: CASSETGATGELFF.

This clonotype occurred many times. This chain joins TRBV18 and TRBJ1-4; D call uncertain. The CDR3 consists of 13 residues. With 4 bases removed from V and 8 bases from J, the gap between germline ends came to 11 bases. The germline gives CDR1 KGHSH, CDR2 LQKENI. CDR3 coding DNA: TGTGCCAGCTCACGGGAGGCAGGCGAAAAACTGTTTTTT. It codes for CASSREAGEKLFF.

This clonotype came up many times. The V call is TRBV20-1, the J call TRBJ2-2; 11 bases are shared with TRBD2. Losses at the gene ends were 0 bases for V and 4 bases for J; bases not matched to a gene: 7. CDR1 is DFQATT and CDR2 is SNEGSKA in the germline V gene (reference sequence). The CDR3 contains 17 residues. The CDR3 DNA reads as TGCAGTGCTAGAGAGGTGACCGGACTAGCGGGCACCGGGGAGCTGTTTTTT. Residues: CSAREVTGLAGTGELFF.

The table lists this clonotype with a few counts. The rearrangement links TRBV5-1 to TRBJ2-3; no clear D. The CDR3 spans 16 residues. Trimming left V 6 bases short and J 1 base short, with 18 bases between. Germline CDR1 reads SGHRS; CDR2 reads YFSETQ. CDR3 in amino acids: CASTELLPPGTDTQYF. CDR3 in DNA: TGCGCCAGCACCGAATTACTGCCACCTGGCACAGATACGCAGTATTTT.